One T cell receptor beta chain is described in this entry. Its antigen is unidentified. The junction departs from germline at one end; a sequencing error may be responsible. The data were obtained in a study of cytomegalovirus exposure and HLA in healthy donors. PCR used 60 Vbeta primers and 13 Jbeta primers. Method: immunoSEQ multiplex PCR; TCRdb's copy keeps in-frame clones and lacks some. Reported are around 140,000 clones; the ten largest clones contain around 0.96%. Points from the study as a whole: Cytomegalovirus-associated status was assigned to about 170 TCR beta chains. Prediction of most subjects' HLA-A and HLA-B alleles by TCR beta sequences was reportedly accurate.

This sequence originates from a male donor in good health and CMV-seronegative. The sequenced sample was PBMCs.

This CDR3 is CASRLAAGTGSGYTF. In DNA, the CDR3 is TGTGCCAGCAGATTAGCAGCAGGGACAGGGAGCGGCTACACCTTC. This rearrangement joins TRBV7-8 to TRBJ1-2; 9 bases are shared with TRBD1. The germline gives CDR1 SGHVS, CDR2 FQNEAQ. The length of the CDR3 is 15 residues. The variable domain in full, completed from reference TRBV7-8 and TRBJ1-2, reads GAGVSQSPRYKVAKRGQDVALRCDPISGHVSLFWYQQALGQGPEFLTYFQNEAQLDKSGLPSDRFFAERPEGSVSTLKIQRTQQEDSAVYLCASRLAAGTGSGYTFGSGTRLTVV.